The next 21 T cell receptor beta chains were all read from a single sample in a study of T-cell reconstitution after alpha-beta-depleted transplantation in children (TCRdb year 2016). Library preparation was by PCR. The instrument given in TCRdb is Illumina HiSeq 2500. Molecular barcoding was employed in the preparation of TCR libraries, with unique molecular identifiers being used to normalize TCRbeta repertoire quantification. Using fastp at Q25 and MiXCR, TCRdb reprocessed the public reads and kept productive beta chains. Every CDR3 protein is listed once, alongside the most common genes and DNA of its rows. Recorded for this sample are 300,000 to 400,000 distinct CDR3 sequences; around 15% of them occurred a single time. Approximately 44% of the sample is in the top ten clones. The treatment or condition tag for this specimen amounts to: allogeneic hematopoietic cell transplantation with graft depleted of TCRalphabeta T cells and CD19 B cells.

The specimen comprised PBMCs, mostly from graft donor cells, sampled 360 days after TCRalphabeta/CD19-depleted stem cell transplant. The receptors come from a male patient under 10 years old who had a stem cell transplant for acute lymphoblastic leukemia, so the T cells may come from the graft donor.

The sample holds a few counts of this clonotype. The CDR3 DNA sequence: TGTGCCAGCAGCCCCTGGGGGACTAGCGGAAACAATGAGCAGTTCTTC. Translation gives CASSPWGTSGNNEQFF. This chain uses TRBV7-6 with TRBJ2-1, with TRBD2 matching over 11 bases. V lost 5 bases to trimming and J lost 5 bases; unmatched junction nucleotides: 8. Looked up from germline, CDR1 is SGHVS and CDR2 is FNYEAQ. CDR3 length: 16 residues.

This rearrangement joins TRBV15 to TRBJ2-1; D gene ambiguous. The CDR3 has 14 residues. Germline V gene lookup returns CDR1 LNHNV and CDR2 YYDKDF (reference sequence). V gave up 0 bases and J gave up 9 bases, with 12 bases separating them. The DNA of the CDR3 is TGTGCCACCAGCAGAGATAGAACAGTTTTTGAGCAGTTCTTC. Its translation is CATSRDRTVFEQFF. The complete variable domain, with remaining parts taken from reference TRBV15 and TRBJ2-1, reads DAMVIQNPRYQVTQFGKPVTLSCSQTLNHNVMYWYQQKSSQAPKLLFHYYDKDFNNEADTPDNFQSRRPNTSFCFLDIRSPGLGDTAMYLCATSRDRTVFEQFFGPGTRLTVL.

The gene calls are TRBV4-3 and TRBJ2-7, with 11 bases that match TRBD2. Germline V gene lookup returns CDR1 LGHNA and CDR2 YSLEER. With 1 base clipped from V and 0 bases from J, the junction kept 5 bases outside the gene matches. The CDR3 has 17 amino acids. CDR3: CASSQGTSGLHSYEQYF. DNA for the CDR3: TGCGCCAGCAGCCAAGGGACTAGCGGGTTACACTCCTACGAGCAGTACTTC.

In this sample, this clonotype turned up many times. The chain joins TRBV27 to TRBJ2-3, with 8 bases identical to TRBD2. This CDR3 comprises 16 residues. Germline V CDR1 and CDR2: MNHEY, SMNVEV (reference sequence). V gave up 4 bases and J gave up 3 bases; unmatched junction bases: 9. The CDR3 DNA follows: TGTGCCAGCAGTTCCCTCCCCGGGGGGGGGACAGATACGCAGTATTTT. Encoded protein: CASSSLPGGGTDTQYF.

This chain links TRBV12-3 or TRBV12-4 with TRBJ2-3, with D perhaps matching TRBD1 or TRBD2 (5 bases each). V was trimmed by 3 bases and J by 4 bases, leaving 11 bases between them. This CDR3 has 14 amino acids. This chain's CDR3 is CASSLEWGSDTQYF. Here the CDR3 DNA reads TGTGCCAGCAGTTTGGAGTGGGGGTCAGATACGCAGTATTTT.

This clonotype came up many times. The V and J genes are TRBV12-3 or TRBV12-4 and TRBJ1-5; 10 bases are a match to TRBD1. J lost 7 bases, V lost 5 bases, and 5 bases had no gene match. CDR3 length equals 14 residues. The CDR3 DNA reads as TGTGCCAGCAGTCAGGGACAGGGGAGACAGCCCCAGCATTTT. Translating gives CASSQGQGRQPQHF.

This clonotype has only a few counts. The genes are TRBV28 and TRBJ2-2; D remains unclear. V lost 3 bases to trimming and J lost 1 base, with 9 bases between them. The CDR3 runs 15 residues. Germline CDR1 and CDR2: MDHEN and SYDVKM. CDR3 sequence reads: CASSFLVRNTGELFF. The CDR3 region has the DNA TGTGCCAGCAGTTTCCTCGTCAGGAACACCGGGGAGCTGTTTTTT.

This clonotype was counted many times. The chain combines TRBV10-3 with TRBJ1-2; no clear D gene. Trimming cost V 10 bases and J 3 bases, with 12 bases left between them. The CDR3 length is 12 residues. The germline CDR1 and CDR2 sequences are ENHRY and SYGVKD. Here the CDR3 DNA reads TGTGCCACGGCCCTGGAGGACTATGGCTACACCTTC. Translated: CATALEDYGYTF.

The table lists this clonotype with a few counts. The V and J genes are TRBV6-5 and TRBJ1-3; no clear D. V dropped 7 bases and J dropped 4 bases, with 8 bases sitting between them. Germline V lookup: CDR1 MNHEY, CDR2 SVGAGI. This CDR3 is 12 amino acids long. The CDR3 loop is CASNQRGNTIYF. DNA of the CDR3: TGTGCCAGCAACCAGCGAGGAAACACCATATATTTT.

The CDR3 bases are TGTGCCACCAGCAGCGGTATCTACAATGAGCAGTTCTTC. Protein product: CATSSGIYNEQFF. The chain employs TRBV15 and TRBJ2-1; D is undetermined. Germline values: CDR1 LNHNV, CDR2 YYDKDF (reference sequence). The V and J ends lost 3 bases and 3 bases respectively, with 6 bases between them. The length of the CDR3 is 13 residues.

The chain links TRBV28 to TRBJ1-6, with 9 bases aligning to TRBD1. This CDR3 region has 17 residues. With V trimmed by 1 base and J by 7 bases, 8 bases remained unmatched. Germline V lookup: CDR1 MDHEN, CDR2 SYDVKM. DNA of the CDR3: TGTGCCAGCAGTTTATTCGGGACAGGGTTGGCAAATTCACCCCTCCACTTT. Protein sequence: CASSLFGTGLANSPLHF. Supplemented by reference TRBV28 and TRBJ1-6, the full variable domain reads DVKVTQSSRYLVKRTGEKVFLECVQDMDHENMFWYRQDPGLGLRLIYFSYDVKMKEKGDIPEGYSVSREKKERFSLILESASTNQTSMYLCASSLFGTGLANSPLHFGNGTRLTVT.

This chain links TRBV28 with TRBJ2-3; 7 nucleotides align to TRBD2. Trimming cost V 5 bases and J 4 bases; bases outside gene matches: 12. Per the germline V gene, CDR1 is MDHEN and CDR2 is SYDVKM. CDR3 length equals 16 residues. CDR3 bases: TGTGCCAGCAGTCTTGGCGGGAGCGCTAGGCCAGATACGCAGTATTTT. Its translation is CASSLGGSARPDTQYF.

Here the CDR3 reads CASSLGWTARNQYNEQFF. Here the CDR3 DNA reads TGCGCCAGCAGCTTGGGATGGACGGCCCGGAACCAATACAATGAGCAGTTCTTC. The chain is built from TRBV5-1 and TRBJ2-1; D not resolved. Germline V lookup: CDR1 SGHRS, CDR2 YFSETQ. The V end lost 0 bases, the J end lost 4 bases, and 20 bases lay between the germline ends. This CDR3 is built from 18 residues.

This rearrangement joins TRBV29-1 to TRBJ2-7; D is ambiguous. The V end was cut by 1 base, the J end by 3 bases, with 10 bases between. Germline CDR1 SQVTM, CDR2 ANQGSEA. There are 13 residues in the CDR3. CDR3 bases: TGCAGCGTTGAAGGGACGGGCGACTACGAGCAGTACTTC. It codes for CSVEGTGDYEQYF.

V is TRBV5-8 and J is TRBJ2-4, with D uncertain. The CDR3 sequence is 15 residues long. Trimming stripped 0 bases from V and 1 base from J, with 8 bases between. Germline CDR1 is SGHTS and CDR2 is YDEGEE. The CDR3 nucleotides are TGTGCCAGCAGCTTGGAGCCAGTGGCCAAAAACATTCAGTACTTC. Translation: CASSLEPVAKNIQYF.

This clonotype was detected only a few times. The chain is built from TRBV11-2 and TRBJ2-1; no reliable D call. Germline V gene lookup returns CDR1 SGHAT and CDR2 FQNNGV. Trimming removed 2 bases from V and 0 bases from J, with 8 bases in between. This CDR3 has 15 residues. CDR3 amino acids: CASSLSPSSYNEQFF. CDR3 bases: TGTGCCAGCAGCTTAAGTCCGAGCTCCTACAATGAGCAGTTCTTC.

This clonotype turned up a few times. This chain joins TRBV12-3 or TRBV12-4 and TRBJ2-1; 7 bases line up with TRBD1. The CDR3 extends over 13 amino acids. The junction had 2 bases not matched to a gene; V was cut back by 0 bases and J by 9 bases. The CDR3 DNA follows: TGTGCCAGCAGTTTAGCGGGACAGATTGAGCAGTTCTTC. It is translated as CASSLAGQIEQFF.

This clonotype has ten or more counts. The chain couples TRBV10-3 to TRBJ2-2; D gene ambiguous. V lost 3 bases, J lost 4 bases, and 6 bases lay in between. CDR3 length: 13 amino acids. Per the germline V gene, CDR1 is ENHRY and CDR2 is SYGVKD. The CDR3 bases are TGTGCCATCAGTGATCTAACCACCGGGGAGCTGTTTTTT. This codes for CAISDLTTGELFF.

V gene TRBV6-2 or TRBV6-3 combines with J gene TRBJ2-1, with a weak D call TRBD1 (5 bases). This CDR3 comprises 14 residues. Trimming pared 4 bases from V and 2 bases from J, leaving 9 bases between. CDR1 and CDR2 from the germline V gene are MNHEY and SVGEGT. The CDR3 sequence: CASSSVTAYNEQFF. The CDR3 DNA sequence: TGTGCCAGCAGTTCTGTGACAGCCTACAATGAGCAGTTCTTC.

This clonotype has a count of ten or more. The chain carries TRBV5-1 and TRBJ2-1, with a possible D match to TRBD2 (6 bases). Looked up from germline, CDR1 is SGHRS and CDR2 is YFSETQ. This CDR3 has 16 residues. V was pared by 5 bases and J by 0 bases, with 15 bases between. Here the CDR3 reads CASRAPSASSYNEQFF. CDR3 sequence (DNA): TGCGCCAGCAGAGCACCTAGCGCTAGCTCCTACAATGAGCAGTTCTTC.

This clonotype was picked up many times. The chain links TRBV28 to TRBJ1-4, with 7 bases identical to TRBD1. The germline V gene encodes CDR1 MDHEN and CDR2 SYDVKM. Trimming cost V 3 bases and J 0 bases; bases outside gene matches: 13. The CDR3 extends over 19 amino acids. In DNA, the CDR3 is TGTGCCAGCAGTTTGATGGGTTGGTGGCAGGGGGCAACTAATGAAAAACTGTTTTTT. It specifies CASSLMGWWQGATNEKLFF.